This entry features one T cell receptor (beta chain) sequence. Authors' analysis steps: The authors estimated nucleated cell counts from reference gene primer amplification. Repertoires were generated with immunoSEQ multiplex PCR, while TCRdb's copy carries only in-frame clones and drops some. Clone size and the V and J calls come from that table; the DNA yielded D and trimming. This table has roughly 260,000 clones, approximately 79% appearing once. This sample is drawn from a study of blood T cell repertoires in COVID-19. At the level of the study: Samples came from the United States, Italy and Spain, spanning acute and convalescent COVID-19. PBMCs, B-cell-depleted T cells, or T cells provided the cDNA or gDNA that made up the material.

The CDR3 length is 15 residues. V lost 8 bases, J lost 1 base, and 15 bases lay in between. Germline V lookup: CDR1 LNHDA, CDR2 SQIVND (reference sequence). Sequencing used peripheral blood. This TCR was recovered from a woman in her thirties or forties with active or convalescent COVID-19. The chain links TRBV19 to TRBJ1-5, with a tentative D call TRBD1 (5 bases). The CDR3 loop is CASAWQGWSNQPQHF. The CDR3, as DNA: TGTGCCAGTGCTTGGCAGGGATGGAGCAATCAGCCCCAGCATTTT.